This T cell receptor beta chain appears in the sequencing data of a study of response to subunit inactivated influenza vaccine. Germline values: CDR1 ENHRY, CDR2 SYGVKD. CDR3 length: 14 residues. Trimming removed 3 bases from V and 7 bases from J, with 13 bases in between. TCRdb called the RT-PCR reads again in MiXCR, with one record for every CDR3 protein. The sample carries 700,000 to 900,000 distinct CDR3 sequences, around 20% recorded once. The chain links TRBV10-3 to TRBJ1-5; D remains unclear. This TCR derives from a man between 50 and 59 years old who received an inactivated influenza vaccine. The sequencing here drew on PBMCs from blood, taken approximately 5 days after vaccination. Written as DNA, the CDR3 is TGTGCCATCAGTGATACCCTTGGAACCCAGCCCCAGCATTTT. The encoded protein is CAISDTLGTQPQHF.